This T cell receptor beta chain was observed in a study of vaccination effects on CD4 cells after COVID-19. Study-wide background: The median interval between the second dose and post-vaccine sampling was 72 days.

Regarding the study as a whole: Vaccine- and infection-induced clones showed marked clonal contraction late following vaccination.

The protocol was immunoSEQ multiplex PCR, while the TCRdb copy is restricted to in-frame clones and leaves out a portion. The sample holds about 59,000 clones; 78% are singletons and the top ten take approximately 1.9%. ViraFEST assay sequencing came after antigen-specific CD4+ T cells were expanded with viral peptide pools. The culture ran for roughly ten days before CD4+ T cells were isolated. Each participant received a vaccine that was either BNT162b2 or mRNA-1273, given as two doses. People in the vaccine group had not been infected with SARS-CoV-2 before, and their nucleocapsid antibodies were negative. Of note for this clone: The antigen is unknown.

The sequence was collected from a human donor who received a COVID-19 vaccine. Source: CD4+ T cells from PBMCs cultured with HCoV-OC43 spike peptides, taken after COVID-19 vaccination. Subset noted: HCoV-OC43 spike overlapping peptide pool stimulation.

The chain's CDR3 is CASVNGTNPSYEQYV. The CDR3 bases are TGTGCCAGCGTGAACGGGACCAATCCTTCTTACGAGCAGTACGTC. The genes are TRBV9 and TRBJ2-7; tentatively, D is TRBD1 or TRBD2 (5 bases each). The V end was cut by 7 bases, the J end by 4 bases, with 21 bases between. The germline V gene has CDR1 SGDLS and CDR2 YYNGEE. The CDR3 sequence is 15 residues long.